This passage covers 12 T cell receptor beta chains from one sample sequenced in a study of HIV-infected patients and healthy controls. Around 450 ng RNA was reverse transcribed with alpha and beta constant-region primers. Separate chain-specific third strand synthesis with multiplexing indices produced the alpha and beta libraries. TCRdb fed the 5' RACE reads into MiXCR, producing one record per CDR3 protein. The table has some 6,900 distinct CDR3 sequences, about 10% seen once. No cell fractionation was done, so the repertoire covers all unsorted peripheral blood T cells. Sample: blood, taken before antiretroviral therapy. The source of these receptors is an adult with HIV infection.

This clonotype was counted many times. J is TRBJ2-7 and V is TRBV6-6, with a tentative D call TRBD2 (6 bases). The CDR3 is made up of 13 amino acids. Germline values: CDR1 MNHNY, CDR2 SVGAGI (reference sequence). Trimming left V 5 bases short and J 4 bases short, with 12 bases between. In DNA form, the CDR3 reads TGTGCCAGCAGTAAGACTGCGGGGTACGAGCAGTACTTC. Encoded protein: CASSKTAGYEQYF.

This clonotype ranks as medium-sized. V gene TRBV29-1 combines with J gene TRBJ1-1; D not resolved. With 3 bases removed from V and 7 bases from J, the gap between germline ends came to 12 bases. CDR1 is SQVTM, CDR2 ANQGSEA, per germline. The CDR3 length is 12 residues. CDR3 DNA: TGCAGCGTTGACAGCGGATCACTTGAAGCTTTCTTT. Its translation is CSVDSGSLEAFF.

This clonotype is categorized as medium-sized. The genes are TRBV12-3 or TRBV12-4 and TRBJ1-5; unclear D gene. This CDR3 has 14 residues. V lost 3 bases and J 3 bases, leaving 9 bases between the germline ends. CDR3 DNA sequence: TGTGCCAGCAGTTTCGGGAATGTCAATCAGCCCCAGCATTTT. It codes for CASSFGNVNQPQHF.

This clonotype rates as medium-sized. The J gene is TRBJ1-1, the V gene TRBV20-1; D gene unclear. The ends were cut back, 3 bases at V and 3 bases at J, with 5 bases in the middle. The germline gives CDR1 DFQATT, CDR2 SNEGSKA (reference sequence). This CDR3 comprises 11 residues. CDR3 nucleotides: TGCAGTGCTAGCCGGGACACTGAAGCTTTCTTT. Translating gives CSASRDTEAFF.

This clonotype is medium-sized. The genes are TRBV12-3 or TRBV12-4 and TRBJ2-5; D is ambiguous. Trimming took off 7 bases at V and 1 base at J, with 13 bases between the two ends. This CDR3 is 14 amino acids long. As DNA, the CDR3 is TGTGCCAGCACCCTAGACGGCAGCCAAGAGACCCAGTACTTC. Residues: CASTLDGSQETQYF.

The CDR3 region has the DNA TGCGCCAGCAGCCAGGGAGGACAGGGGATCAATTCACCCCTCCACTTT. Its protein product is CASSQGGQGINSPLHF. The V gene is TRBV5-1, the J gene TRBJ1-6; 9 bases match TRBD1. Germline V gene sequence: CDR1 SGHRS, CDR2 YFSETQ. The CDR3 is 16 residues long. The V gene end was trimmed by 4 bases and the J gene end by 7 bases; junction bases not matched to a gene: 9.

This clonotype has a handful of counts. The chain employs TRBV5-6 and TRBJ2-3; 11 bases match TRBD2. The V and J ends lost 0 bases and 3 bases, in that order; junction bases with no gene match: 0. Germline values: CDR1 SGHDT, CDR2 YYEEEE. CDR3 length: 15 amino acids. The chain's CDR3 is CASSLGLAGTDTQYF. The CDR3 DNA reads TGTGCCAGCAGCTTGGGACTAGCGGGGACAGATACGCAGTATTTT.

The gene calls are TRBV9 and TRBJ2-5, with D unclear. There are 15 residues in the CDR3. CDR1 is SGDLS, CDR2 YYNGEE, per germline. Trimming left V 0 bases short and J 0 bases short, with 9 bases between. CDR3 in DNA: TGTGCCAGCAGCGTAGAAGGGATCGACCAAGAGACCCAGTACTTC. Amino acids: CASSVEGIDQETQYF.

The table lists this clonotype with a count of one. This rearrangement joins TRBV7-2 to TRBJ2-7, with D perhaps TRBD1 (5 bases). The CDR3 has 14 residues. Germline lookup yields CDR1 SGHTA and CDR2 FQGNSA. V lost 3 bases and J lost 6, with 15 bases in between. For the CDR3, the DNA is TGTGCCAGCAGCTTCTTCGGTTCCCAGGGCGAGCAGTACTTC. Translated, it gives CASSFFGSQGEQYF.

By share of the sample, this clonotype is medium-sized. The chain's CDR3 is CASSLAGGVTYNEQFF. For the CDR3, the DNA is TGCGCCAGCAGCTTGGCAGGGGGAGTTACCTACAATGAGCAGTTCTTC. The chain couples TRBV5-1 to TRBJ2-1; 7 bases agree with TRBD1. The CDR3 covers 16 residues. The trim removed 0 bases at V and 2 bases at J, leaving 5 bases unmatched. Germline V gene lookup returns CDR1 SGHRS and CDR2 YFSETQ. The whole variable domain, remainder taken from reference TRBV5-1 and TRBJ2-1, is KAGVTQTPRYLIKTRGQQVTLSCSPISGHRSVSWYQQTPGQGLQFLFEYFSETQRNKGNFPGRFSGRQFSNSRSEMNVSTLELGDSALYLCASSLAGGVTYNEQFFGPGTRLTVL.

This clonotype is deemed medium-sized (0.01 to 0.1%). V is TRBV6-2 or TRBV6-3 and J is TRBJ1-5; TRBD1 might be the D (6 bases). V was shortened by 4 bases and J by 0 bases, with 22 bases between the two germline ends. The CDR3 consists of 19 residues. Germline CDR1 reads MNHEY; CDR2 reads SVGEGT. The CDR3: CASSFPGHHESYSNQPQHF. In DNA form, the CDR3 reads TGTGCCAGCAGTTTTCCGGGACACCACGAATCTTATAGCAATCAGCCCCAGCATTTT.

By proportion, this clonotype is medium-sized. The CDR3: CASHRRVLGLSYEQYF. The CDR3, as DNA: TGTGCCAGCCATCGGAGAGTACTAGGACTCTCCTACGAGCAGTACTTC. This sequence joins TRBV6-5 and TRBJ2-7; a weak D match, TRBD2 (5 bases). The germline V gene has CDR1 MNHEY and CDR2 SVGAGI. Deletions cut 8 bases from V and 0 bases from J, with 20 bases between. CDR3 size: 16 residues.